This T cell receptor (beta chain) was found in a study of cytomegalovirus exposure and HLA in healthy donors. Points from the study as a whole: A highly shared variant cluster was judged a likely technical artifact. In vitro confirmation showed three CMV-associated chains to be CMV antigen specific. Across all donors, roughly uniform sequencing depth was an assumption of the presence/absence analyses.

As concerns this clone: Its antigen remains unknown.

PCR employed 60 Vbeta and 13 Jbeta primers. The repertoire was sequenced with immunoSEQ multiplex PCR; TCRdb's copy has only in-frame clones and lacks some. The sample has about 140,000 clones. The CDR3 totals 15 residues. With 4 bases clipped from V and 3 bases from J, the junction kept 7 bases outside the gene matches. Germline V gene lookup returns CDR1 SGHAT and CDR2 FQNNGV. The sequence came from a woman younger than 35 in good health and CMV-seronegative. Source material: PBMCs. The gene calls are TRBV11-2 and TRBJ2-7; 9 bases map to TRBD2. The CDR3, as DNA: TGTGCCAGCAGCTCCCTAGCGGGACACTACTACGAGCAGTACTTC. Protein: CASSSLAGHYYEQYF.